Shown below are 25 T cell receptor beta chains from a single sample sequenced in a study of OX40 agonist ivuxolimab in advanced cancers. Libraries were prepared by immunoSEQ multiplex PCR; TCRdb keeps only in-frame clonotypes and omits some of them. This table holds approximately 55,000 clones, 86% found once. The sequencing used CD4+ or CD8+ T cells sorted from blood, collected in a trial of the OX40 agonist ivuxolimab. The receptors were gathered from an adult with an advanced solid tumor such as melanoma, head and neck, liver or kidney cancer.

The V call is TRBV6-5, the J call TRBJ1-1; 9 positions agree with TRBD1. With V trimmed by 5 bases and J by 3 bases, 7 bases remained unmatched. The CDR3 extends over 15 amino acids. CDR1 MNHEY and CDR2 SVGAGI come from the germline V gene. The CDR3 here is CASSGKQGAYTEAFF. CDR3 DNA sequence: TGTGCCAGCAGTGGAAAACAGGGGGCGTACACTGAAGCTTTCTTT.

Written as DNA, the CDR3 is TGCAGCGTTGAGTCGGGCACGGCGGAGCACTACAATGAGCAGTTCTTC. This encodes CSVESGTAEHYNEQFF. The chain carries TRBV29-1 and TRBJ2-1; D is undetermined. CDR3 length: 16 amino acids. Germline CDR1 SQVTM, CDR2 ANQGSEA. Trimming took off 3 bases at V and 3 bases at J, with 18 bases between the two ends.

The gene calls are TRBV6-5 and TRBJ2-5; D not certain. The CDR3 totals 13 residues. V dropped 4 bases and J dropped 0 bases, with 6 bases sitting between them. Germline values: CDR1 MNHEY, CDR2 SVGAGI. CDR3 bases: TGTGCCAGCAGTTTCACCTACCAAGAGACCCAGTACTTC. This translates into CASSFTYQETQYF.

This clone was recorded a few times. The V gene is TRBV28, the J gene TRBJ2-3, with 7 nucleotides matching TRBD2. The CDR3 consists of 14 residues. V trimming: 3 bases; J trimming: 1 base; junction bases outside the gene matches: 1. Germline V lookup: CDR1 MDHEN, CDR2 SYDVKM. DNA of the CDR3: TGTGCCAGCAGTTTTCTAGCGGGCACAGATACGCAGTATTTT. It translates to CASSFLAGTDTQYF.

The V and J genes are TRBV7-2 and TRBJ2-5; D uncertain. The CDR3 extends over 15 amino acids. The ends were cut back, 0 bases at V and 5 bases at J, with 13 bases in the middle. Germline values: CDR1 SGHTA, CDR2 FQGNSA. The CDR3 region has the DNA TGTGCCAGCAGCTTAGCCCCTACGGTCGGGGAGACCCAGTACTTC. This codes for CASSLAPTVGETQYF.

This clone is a singleton in its sample. The chain employs TRBV18 and TRBJ1-5; weak D call: TRBD1 (6 bases). V was shortened by 4 bases and J by 15 bases, with 22 bases between the two germline ends. Germline-derived CDR1 and CDR2 are KGHSH and LQKENI. This CDR3 has 14 residues. This chain's CDR3 is CASSQDPRGALWHF. In DNA, the CDR3 is TGTGCCAGCTCACAAGATCCCCGGGGGGCCCTGTGGCATTTT.

This rearrangement joins TRBV19 to TRBJ1-5; 8 positions agree with TRBD1. Germline CDR1 LNHDA, CDR2 SQIVND (reference sequence). The CDR3 loop spans 16 amino acids. With V trimmed by 3 bases and J by 3 bases, 7 bases remained unmatched. The CDR3 protein is CASSIQGDRYNQPQHF. The CDR3 DNA reads as TGTGCCAGTAGTATTCAGGGGGACAGGTACAATCAGCCCCAGCATTTT.

The rearrangement uses TRBV18 and TRBJ1-1, with TRBD1 as a possible D gene (6 bases). The CDR3 is made up of 11 amino acids. Trimming shortened V by 6 bases and J by 6 bases, and 8 bases separated the two germline ends. Germline V gene lookup returns CDR1 KGHSH and CDR2 LQKENI. CDR3 loop: CASSHRAEAFF. The CDR3, as DNA: TGTGCCAGCTCCCACAGGGCTGAAGCTTTCTTT.

The rearrangement links TRBV6-6 to TRBJ2-1; D might be TRBD1 (6 bases). CDR3 length: 15 amino acids. Germline CDR1 and CDR2: MNHNY and SVGAGI (reference sequence). Trimming cost V 6 bases and J 4 bases, with 16 bases left between them. This CDR3 reads CASRPTGLTYNEQFF. Here the CDR3 DNA reads TGTGCCAGCAGGCCCACAGGGCTTACGTACAATGAGCAGTTCTTC.

This clone was seen only a few times. J is TRBJ1-2 and V is TRBV9; D is possibly TRBD1 (5 bases). Deletions cut 6 bases from V and 6 bases from J, with 15 bases between. Germline V CDR1 and CDR2: SGDLS, YYNGEE. CDR3 size: 13 residues. CDR3 DNA: TGTGCCAGCAACGGACGAGGGGCGGATGGCTACACCTTC. Protein: CASNGRGADGYTF.

The chain has TRBV11-3 and TRBJ2-2, with 12 bases aligning to TRBD2. Trimming took 4 bases from V and 5 from J; bases not matched to a gene: 8. CDR3 length: 17 amino acids. Germline V gives CDR1 SGHNT, CDR2 YENEEA. The CDR3 sequence: CASSSPPGLAGTGELFF. In nucleotides, the CDR3 is TGTGCCAGCAGCTCCCCACCGGGACTAGCGGGTACCGGGGAGCTGTTTTTT.

The V call is TRBV19, the J call TRBJ2-1; D ambiguous. V lost 2 bases and J 6 bases, leaving 8 bases between the germline ends. Per the germline V gene, CDR1 is LNHDA and CDR2 is SQIVND (reference sequence). The CDR3 consists of 13 residues. For the CDR3, the DNA is TGTGCCAGTAGTATACGACGAATCAATGAGCAGTTCTTC. It is translated as CASSIRRINEQFF.

The chain employs TRBV5-1 and TRBJ2-5; D uncertain. The germline CDR1 and CDR2 sequences are SGHRS and YFSETQ. The V gene lost 5 bases and the J gene lost 5 bases, with 19 bases spanning the gap. CDR3 size: 15 residues. For the CDR3, the DNA is TGCGCCAGCAGTTTAACCCAGTCATACGTGGAGACCCAGTACTTC. Protein product: CASSLTQSYVETQYF. The variable domain in full, with the rest retrieved from reference TRBV5-1 and TRBJ2-5, is KAGVTQTPRYLIKTRGQQVTLSCSPISGHRSVSWYQQTPGQGLQFLFEYFSETQRNKGNFPGRFSGRQFSNSRSEMNVSTLELGDSALYLCASSLTQSYVETQYFGPGTRLLVL.

This clone was recorded a few times. The chain employs TRBV2 and TRBJ2-7; weak D call: TRBD2 (6 bases). The V end lost 4 bases, the J end lost 6 bases, and 16 bases lay between the germline ends. In germline, CDR1 is SNHLY, CDR2 FYNNEI. The CDR3 length is 14 residues. CDR3: CASSAVGGVLEQYF. CDR3 in DNA: TGTGCCAGCAGTGCCGTAGGCGGGGTTCTCGAGCAGTACTTC.

This clone has just one count. The rearrangement links TRBV11-2 to TRBJ1-4; possibly TRBD1 for D (5 bases). V was trimmed by 5 bases and J by 8 bases, leaving 18 bases between them. This CDR3 is 15 amino acids long. Germline lookup yields CDR1 SGHAT and CDR2 FQNNGV. CDR3 sequence reads: CASSRDSPRTEKLFF. The CDR3 DNA reads TGTGCCAGCAGCAGAGACAGTCCTCGAACGGAAAAACTGTTTTTT.

The chain recombines TRBV5-1 with TRBJ2-5; no clear D gene. The germline V and J ends were trimmed by 0 bases and 4 bases, with 1 base remaining between them. Germline V lookup: CDR1 SGHRS, CDR2 YFSETQ. The CDR3 has 11 amino acids. The CDR3: CASSLAETQYF. The DNA of the CDR3 is TGCGCCAGCAGCTTGGCAGAGACCCAGTACTTC.

This chain joins TRBV6-5 and TRBJ1-1; 9 bases align to TRBD1. This CDR3 spans 14 amino acids. The trim removed 2 bases at V and 6 bases at J, leaving 4 bases unmatched. Germline CDR1 MNHEY, CDR2 SVGAGI. The CDR3, as DNA: TGTGCCAGCAGTTACAGGGGACAGGGACCTGAAGCTTTCTTT. It encodes CASSYRGQGPEAFF.

This clone has a single count. The J gene is TRBJ2-1, the V gene TRBV14; 8 nucleotides align to TRBD2. The junction had 2 bases not matched to a gene; V was cut back by 0 bases and J by 10 bases. This CDR3 spans 13 amino acids. The germline V gene has CDR1 SGHDN and CDR2 FVKESK. CDR3 amino acids: CASSQDLAGEQFF. The CDR3 DNA reads as TGTGCCAGCAGCCAAGATTTAGCGGGAGAGCAGTTCTTC.

In this sample, this clone turned up a few times. The chain employs TRBV19 and TRBJ1-2; perhaps TRBD1 as D (6 bases). The V end lost 1 base, the J end lost 3 bases, and 9 bases lay between the germline ends. The V gene's germline CDR1 is LNHDA and CDR2 SQIVND (reference sequence). This CDR3 has 14 amino acids. The CDR3 region is CASSIAPGDYGYTF. The CDR3 DNA is TGTGCCAGTAGTATAGCCCCAGGGGACTATGGCTACACCTTC. The variable domain in full, completed from reference TRBV19 and TRBJ1-2, reads DGGITQSPKYLFRKEGQNVTLSCEQNLNHDAMYWYRQDPGQGLRLIYYSQIVNDFQKGDIAEGYSVSREKKESFPLTVTSAQKNPTAFYLCASSIAPGDYGYTFGSGTRLTVV.

The V call is TRBV9, the J call TRBJ1-1; a possible D gene is TRBD1 (6 bases). V was cut by 5 bases and J by 3 bases, with 17 bases left in between. Germline CDR1 reads SGDLS; CDR2 reads YYNGEE. The CDR3 sequence is 15 residues long. CDR3 amino acids: CASRPNRGADTEAFF. The DNA for the CDR3 is TGTGCCAGCAGGCCTAATCGGGGGGCCGACACTGAAGCTTTCTTT.

This clone was seen only a few times. V gene TRBV30 combines with J gene TRBJ1-1; D gene uncertain. The CDR3 has 14 residues. The germline gives CDR1 GTSNPN, CDR2 SVGIG (reference sequence). The germline V and J ends were trimmed by 5 bases and 1 base, with 14 bases remaining between them. CDR3 residues: CAWATPPGNTEAFF. In nucleotides, the CDR3 is TGTGCCTGGGCCACCCCGCCAGGGAACACTGAAGCTTTCTTT.

The chain combines TRBV6-5 with TRBJ2-5, with D uncertain. Germline V lookup: CDR1 MNHEY, CDR2 SVGAGI. This CDR3 region has 13 residues. V was shortened by 1 base and J by 7 bases, with 10 bases between the two germline ends. CDR3 sequence reads: CASSYYPPLTQYF. For the CDR3, the DNA is TGTGCCAGCAGTTACTACCCCCCTTTGACCCAGTACTTC.

J is TRBJ2-1 and V is TRBV6-1; 12 bases map to TRBD2. The V gene's germline CDR1 is MNHNS and CDR2 SASEGT. The trim removed 4 bases at V and 7 bases at J, leaving 11 bases unmatched. CDR3 length equals 17 residues. The DNA for the CDR3 is TGTGCCAGCAGTGCACGAAGCCTCGGGACTAGCGGGAATGAGCAGTTCTTC. Protein: CASSARSLGTSGNEQFF.

The V call is TRBV5-1, the J call TRBJ2-7; D is unclear. V shed 1 base and J shed 3 bases, with 14 bases lying between them. Looked up from germline, CDR1 is SGHRS and CDR2 is YFSETQ. This CDR3 spans 15 amino acids. The CDR3 region has the DNA TGCGCCAGCAGCTTGAGGTTGGAGCATTTCTACGAGCAGTACTTC. Translating gives CASSLRLEHFYEQYF.

The V call is TRBV6-5, the J call TRBJ2-3, with 10 nucleotides matching TRBD2. Looked up from germline, CDR1 is MNHEY and CDR2 is SVGAGI. This CDR3 contains 12 residues. V dropped 9 bases and J dropped 6; count of bases not matched to a gene: 3. Here the CDR3 DNA reads TGTGCCAGTAGCGGGAGGAAGGATACGCAGTATTTT. Translating it yields CASSGRKDTQYF.